The T cell receptor (beta chain) described here comes from a study of T-cell memory formation after mild COVID-19. Study information: Largely, the TCR clusters proved donor specific. General study findings and limits: Researchers found some responding clones in pre-infection memory, a sign that cross-reactive memory joined. The study found contracting CD4+ clones mainly in CM and EM and contracting CD8+ clones in EMRA.

Researchers used 5'RACE with constant-segment primers to make TCR alpha and TCR beta cDNA libraries that carry sample barcodes and UMIs. One entry per CDR3 protein results from TCRdb running MiXCR on the 5' RACE reads. This table has 100,000 to 150,000 distinct CDR3 sequences, roughly 15% appearing once. In germline, CDR1 is DFQATT, CDR2 SNEGSKA (reference sequence). The junction had 5 bases not matched to a gene; V was cut back by 0 bases and J by 2 bases. The CDR3 runs to 16 residues. Only a few counts were recorded for this clonotype. The antigen remains undetermined. V is TRBV20-1 and J is TRBJ2-2; 8 bases map to TRBD1. This TCR derives from an adult woman who had mild COVID-19 (a few samples of this study predate the infection). Cell type and time point are not known. Sequencing was carried out using PBMCs or a T cell subset sorted from them (not recorded which). The CDR3 DNA sequence: TGCAGTGCTAGAGATCCCGGACAGGGAAACACCGGGGAGCTGTTTTTT. Protein: CSARDPGQGNTGELFF.